This T cell receptor (beta chain) was identified in a study of cytomegalovirus exposure and HLA in healthy donors. Regarding the study as a whole: The investigators catalogued 150 to 200 TCR beta chains as cytomegalovirus-associated. A later analysis showed TCR association rates differing by HLA locus, peaking at DRB1 and lowest at HLA-C. According to a later analysis, most TCR beta chains associated with CMV appeared HLA-restricted.

About this clone: Its specificity is not known.

This CDR3 contains 13 residues. Germline V gene data show CDR1 as KGHSH and CDR2 as LQKENI. Trimming cost V 6 bases and J 4 bases, with 12 bases left between them. Primers for the PCR totalled 60 Vbeta and 13 Jbeta. Repertoires were generated with immunoSEQ multiplex PCR, while TCRdb's copy carries only in-frame clones and drops some. The table includes 160,000 or so clones, approximately 80% detected once. This TCR derives from a woman aged 18-35 years in good health and CMV-seronegative. Sequencing used PBMCs. The gene calls are TRBV18 and TRBJ1-1; no clear D gene. CDR3: CASSLRLGTEAFF. DNA of the CDR3: TGTGCCAGCTCGCTCCGACTAGGCACTGAAGCTTTCTTT. Full variable domain (rest looked up from reference TRBV18 and TRBJ1-1): NAGVMQNPRHLVRRRGQEARLRCSPMKGHSHVYWYRQLPEEGLKFMVYLQKENIIDESGMPKERFSAEFPKEGPSILRIQQVVRGDSAAYFCASSLRLGTEAFFGQGTRLTVV.